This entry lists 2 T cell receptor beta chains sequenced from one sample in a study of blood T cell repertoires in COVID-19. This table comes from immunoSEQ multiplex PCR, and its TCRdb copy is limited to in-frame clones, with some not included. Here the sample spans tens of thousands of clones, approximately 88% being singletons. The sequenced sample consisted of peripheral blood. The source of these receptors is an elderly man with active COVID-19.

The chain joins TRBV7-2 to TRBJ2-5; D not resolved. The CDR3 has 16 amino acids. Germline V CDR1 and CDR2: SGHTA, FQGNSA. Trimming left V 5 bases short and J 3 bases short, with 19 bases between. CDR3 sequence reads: CASSRFYRVTKETQYF. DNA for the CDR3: TGTGCCAGCAGCCGGTTCTACCGGGTCACAAAAGAGACCCAGTACTTC.

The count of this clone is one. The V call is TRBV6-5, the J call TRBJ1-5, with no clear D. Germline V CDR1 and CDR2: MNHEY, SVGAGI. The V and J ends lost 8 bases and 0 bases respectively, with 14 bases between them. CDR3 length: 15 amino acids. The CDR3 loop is CASAISGYSNQPQHF. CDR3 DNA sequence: TGTGCCAGCGCGATCTCGGGATATAGCAATCAGCCCCAGCATTTT.